This TCR beta chain was observed in a study of shared clonotypes between healthy human individuals. TCRdb keeps only in-frame clones here, not all; method: immunoSEQ multiplex PCR. This sample yields about 2 million clones, of which roughly 96% are seen a single time; 0.13% belongs to the top ten. A remark on this clone: Its antigen is not identified.

V lost 4 bases to trimming and J lost 8 bases; unmatched junction nucleotides: 12. CDR3 length equals 15 residues. Germline V CDR1 and CDR2: SGDLS, YYNGEE. Notes on the study in general: Relative to memory subsets, naive subsets generally showed larger estimated richness.

The V call is TRBV9, the J call TRBJ1-2; 9 bases are shared with TRBD1. Input material: naive CD4+ T cells sorted from blood. Subset of the sample: CD45RA+ positively selected. This sequence was found in a young man in good health. In DNA form, the CDR3 reads TGTGCCAGCAGCTTCCGGACAGGGGAACGGGGCGGCTACACCTTC. It specifies CASSFRTGERGGYTF.